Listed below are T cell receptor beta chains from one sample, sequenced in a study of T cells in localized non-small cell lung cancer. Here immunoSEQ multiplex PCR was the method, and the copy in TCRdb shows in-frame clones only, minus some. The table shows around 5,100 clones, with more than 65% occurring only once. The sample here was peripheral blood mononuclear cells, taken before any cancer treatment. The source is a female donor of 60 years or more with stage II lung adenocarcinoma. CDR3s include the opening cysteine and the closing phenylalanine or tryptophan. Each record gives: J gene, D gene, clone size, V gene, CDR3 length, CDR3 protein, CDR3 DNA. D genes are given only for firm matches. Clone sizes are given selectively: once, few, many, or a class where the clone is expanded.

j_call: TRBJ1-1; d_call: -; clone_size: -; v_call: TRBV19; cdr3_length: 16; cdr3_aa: CASRTLGSGVNTEAFF; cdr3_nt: TGTGCCAGTAGGACACTAGGGTCCGGGGTGAACACTGAAGCTTTCTTT
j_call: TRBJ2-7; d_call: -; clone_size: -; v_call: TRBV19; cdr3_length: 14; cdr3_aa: CASSLQGFSYEQYF; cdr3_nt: TGTGCCAGTAGTCTCCAGGGGTTTAGCTACGAGCAGTACTTC
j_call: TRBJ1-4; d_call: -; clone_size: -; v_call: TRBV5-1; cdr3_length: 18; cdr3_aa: CASSLVATATATNEKLFF; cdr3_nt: TGCGCCAGCAGCTTGGTGGCGACAGCGACTGCAACTAATGAAAAACTGTTTTTT
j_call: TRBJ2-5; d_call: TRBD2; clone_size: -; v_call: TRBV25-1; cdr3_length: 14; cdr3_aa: CASSESAGQETQYF; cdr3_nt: TGTGCCAGCAGTGAATCAGCGGGGCAGGAGACCCAGTACTTC
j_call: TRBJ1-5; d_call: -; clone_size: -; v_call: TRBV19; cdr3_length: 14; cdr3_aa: CASSMVAGNQPQHF; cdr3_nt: TGTGCCAGTAGTATGGTGGCAGGCAATCAGCCCCAGCATTTT
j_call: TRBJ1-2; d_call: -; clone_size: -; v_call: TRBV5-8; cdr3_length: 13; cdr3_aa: CASRSGVNYGYTF; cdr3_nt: TGTGCCAGCCGCTCAGGTGTTAACTATGGCTACACCTTC
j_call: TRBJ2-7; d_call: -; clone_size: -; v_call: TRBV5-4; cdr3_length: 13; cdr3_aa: CASSSGLQREQYF; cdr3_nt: TGTGCCAGCAGCTCTGGACTCCAGAGGGAGCAGTACTTC
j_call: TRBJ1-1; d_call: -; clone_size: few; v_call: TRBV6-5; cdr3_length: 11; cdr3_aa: CASSYSETAFF; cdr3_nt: TGTGCCAGCAGTTACTCTGAGACAGCTTTCTTT
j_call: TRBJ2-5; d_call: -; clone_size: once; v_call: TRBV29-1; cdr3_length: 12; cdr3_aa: CSARGGQETQYF; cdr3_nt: TGCAGCGCCCGAGGGGGCCAAGAGACCCAGTACTTC
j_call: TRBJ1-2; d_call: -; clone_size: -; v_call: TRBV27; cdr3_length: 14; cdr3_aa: CASSPRGVDYGYTF; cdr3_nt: TGTGCCAGCAGTCCCCGGGGCGTGGACTATGGCTACACCTTC
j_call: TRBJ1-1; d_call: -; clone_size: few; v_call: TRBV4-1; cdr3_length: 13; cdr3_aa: CASRTAGYTEAFF; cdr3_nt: TGCGCCAGCAGGACGGCAGGGTACACTGAAGCTTTCTTT
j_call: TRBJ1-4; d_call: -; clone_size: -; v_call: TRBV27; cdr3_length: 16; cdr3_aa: CASSFWRPATNEKLFF; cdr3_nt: TGTGCCAGCAGTTTTTGGCGGCCCGCAACTAATGAAAAACTGTTTTTT
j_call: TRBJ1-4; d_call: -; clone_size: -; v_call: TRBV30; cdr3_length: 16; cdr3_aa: CAWRRGQGRTNEKLFF; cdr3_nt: TGTGCCTGGAGAAGAGGGCAGGGGCGAACTAATGAAAAACTGTTTTTT
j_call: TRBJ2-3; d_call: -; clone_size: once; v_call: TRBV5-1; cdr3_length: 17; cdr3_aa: CASSLAGGRRGTDTQYF; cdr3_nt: TGCGCCAGCAGCTTGGCTGGGGGGCGGCGGGGCACAGATACGCAGTATTTT
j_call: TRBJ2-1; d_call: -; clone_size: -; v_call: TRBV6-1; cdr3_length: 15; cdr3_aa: CASSEVDGSGNEQFF; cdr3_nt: TGTGCCAGCAGTGAAGTGGACGGGAGTGGCAATGAGCAGTTCTTC
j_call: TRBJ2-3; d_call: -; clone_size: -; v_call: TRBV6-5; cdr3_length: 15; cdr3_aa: CASSYSVSSTDTQYF; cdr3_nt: TGTGCCAGCAGTTACTCGGTCAGTAGCACAGATACGCAGTATTTT
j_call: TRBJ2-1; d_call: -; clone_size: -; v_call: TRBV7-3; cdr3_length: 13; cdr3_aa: CASSLGLSNEQFF; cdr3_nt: TGTGCCAGCAGCTTGGGACTGAGCAATGAGCAGTTCTTC
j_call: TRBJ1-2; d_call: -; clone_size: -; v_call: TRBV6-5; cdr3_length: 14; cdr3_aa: CASSYRGGDYGYTF; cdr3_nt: TGTGCCAGCAGTTACCGGGGGGGAGACTATGGCTACACCTTC
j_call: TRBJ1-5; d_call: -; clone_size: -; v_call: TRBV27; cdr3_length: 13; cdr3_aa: CASSYGDNQPQHF; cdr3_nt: TGTGCCAGCAGTTACGGGGACAATCAGCCCCAGCATTTT
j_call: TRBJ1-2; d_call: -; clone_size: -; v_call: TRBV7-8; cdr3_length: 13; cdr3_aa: CASSTDRIYGYTF; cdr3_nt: TGTGCCAGCAGCACAGACAGGATCTATGGCTACACCTTC
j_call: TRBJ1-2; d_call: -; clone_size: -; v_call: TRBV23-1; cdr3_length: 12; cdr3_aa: CASSQSGYGYTF; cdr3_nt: TGCGCCAGCAGTCAATCGGGCTATGGCTACACCTTC
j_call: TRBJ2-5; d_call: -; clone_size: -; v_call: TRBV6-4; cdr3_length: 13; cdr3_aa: CASSETDQETQYF; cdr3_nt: TGTGCCAGCAGTGAAACAGACCAAGAGACCCAGTACTTC
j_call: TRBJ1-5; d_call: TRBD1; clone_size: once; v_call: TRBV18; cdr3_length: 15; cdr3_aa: CASSPTGGINQPQHF; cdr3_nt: TGTGCCAGCTCACCCACAGGGGGCATCAATCAGCCCCAGCATTTT
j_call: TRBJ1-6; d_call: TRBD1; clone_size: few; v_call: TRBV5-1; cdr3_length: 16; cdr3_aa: CASSLSGQGDNSPLHF; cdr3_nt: TGCGCCAGCAGCTTGAGCGGACAGGGTGATAATTCACCCCTCCACTTT
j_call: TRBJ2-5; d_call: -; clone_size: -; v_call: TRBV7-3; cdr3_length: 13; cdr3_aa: CASSLISGGTQYF; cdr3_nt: TGTGCCAGCAGCTTAATCAGTGGGGGGACCCAGTACTTC
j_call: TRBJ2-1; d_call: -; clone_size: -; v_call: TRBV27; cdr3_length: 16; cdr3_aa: CASSPRPPGGANEQFF; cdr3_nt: TGTGCCAGCAGTCCTCGCCCCCCCGGAGGAGCCAATGAGCAGTTCTTC
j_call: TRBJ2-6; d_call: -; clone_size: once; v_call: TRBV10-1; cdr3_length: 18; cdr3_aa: CASSIVLIAQSRANVLTF; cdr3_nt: TGCGCCAGCAGTATCGTGCTGATCGCACAAAGTCGGGCCAACGTCCTGACTTTC
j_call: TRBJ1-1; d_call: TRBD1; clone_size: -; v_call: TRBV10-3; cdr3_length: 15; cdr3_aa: CAISVTGAGNTEAFF; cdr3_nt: TGTGCCATCAGTGTTACAGGGGCAGGGAACACTGAAGCTTTCTTT
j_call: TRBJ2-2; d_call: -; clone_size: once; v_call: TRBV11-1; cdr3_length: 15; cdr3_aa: CASSLGRANTGELFF; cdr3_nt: TGTGCCAGCAGCTTAGGACGGGCGAACACCGGGGAGCTGTTTTTT